This record covers a single T cell receptor beta chain. Its matching antigen is unknown. These data belong to a study of cytomegalovirus exposure and HLA in healthy donors. Study as a whole: From donors who were HLA-typed, an early data release held 75 million to 85 million unique TCRs.

Study-wide points: TCR association rates varied by HLA locus in a later analysis, with DRB1 highest and HLA-C lowest. Across donors, most TCRs were seen rarely, yet some public ones were widespread.

Primers included in the PCR were 60 Vbeta and 13 Jbeta primers. Authors' data handling: As a later analysis found, there were 80 million or so unique TCR beta chains, of which about 10 million were shared. Repertoires were generated with immunoSEQ multiplex PCR, while TCRdb's copy carries only in-frame clones and drops some. Clonal size and the V and J genes are those of that table, whereas D and trimming came from the DNA. The table has fewer than 75,000 clones, 65% to 90% seen once. Per the germline V gene, CDR1 is MNHNY and CDR2 is SVGAGI (reference sequence). Trimming took 5 bases from V and 9 from J, leaving 22 bases between them. The CDR3 has 15 residues.

Material: PBMCs. The V and J genes are TRBV6-6 and TRBJ2-5; possibly TRBD2 for D (5 bases). This clonotype was sampled from a young man in good health and CMV-seronegative. CDR3 amino acids: CASSSPRGLGGAQYF. The CDR3 bases are TGTGCCAGCAGTAGCCCTAGAGGACTGGGTGGGGCCCAGTACTTC.